A single sample is the source of the 32 T cell receptor beta chains below, sequenced in a study of T cell changes during pregnancy in multiple sclerosis. Clones were sequenced by immunoSEQ multiplex PCR, and TCRdb holds only the in-frame ones, with some missing. This sample has about 36,000 clones, with around nine tenths found just once. The specimen was CD8+ T cells from peripheral blood mononuclear cells, collected in the third trimester of pregnancy. These receptors all come from a female donor with multiple sclerosis, enrolled in a pregnancy study.

The CDR3 DNA is TGCGCCAGCAGCTTGGGACAGGGGGCGGAGGGCACTGAAGCTTTCTTT. Translated: CASSLGQGAEGTEAFF. The V and J genes are TRBV5-1 and TRBJ1-1, with 10 bases matching TRBD1. The length of the CDR3 is 16 residues. The trim removed 0 bases at V and 4 bases at J, leaving 6 bases unmatched. Germline CDR1 SGHRS, CDR2 YFSETQ.

This clone was seen once. The CDR3 loop reads CASSLSFGTVVNQPQHF. The CDR3 DNA reads TGTGCCAGCAGTTTATCGTTCGGGACAGTCGTGAATCAGCCCCAGCATTTT. V is TRBV27 and J is TRBJ1-5, with 7 bases lining up with TRBD1. Trimming removed 0 bases from V and 4 bases from J; junction bases left unmatched: 9. Germline V gene sequence: CDR1 MNHEY, CDR2 SMNVEV (reference sequence). The CDR3 totals 17 residues.

This clone has just one count. CDR3 amino acids: CASSSRGRLETQYF. DNA of the CDR3: TGTGCCAGCAGCTCCAGGGGGCGCCTAGAGACCCAGTACTTC. J is TRBJ2-5 and V is TRBV5-6; 8 positions match TRBD1. The CDR3 runs to 14 residues. V lost 3 bases, J lost 4 bases, and 5 bases stayed unmatched. Germline V CDR1 and CDR2: SGHDT, YYEEEE.

This clone showed up just a few times. The CDR3 DNA is TGTGCCAGCAGTCCCGCTTTCCTCAGTTACAATGAGCAGTTCTTC. It encodes CASSPAFLSYNEQFF. The chain joins TRBV27 to TRBJ2-1; no clear D. Per the germline V gene, CDR1 is MNHEY and CDR2 is SMNVEV (reference sequence). Deletions cut 5 bases from V and 4 bases from J, with 15 bases between. CDR3 length: 15 amino acids.

The chain is built from TRBV19 and TRBJ1-1; tentatively, D is TRBD1 (5 bases). The CDR3 loop spans 16 amino acids. The V end was cut by 1 base, the J end by 5 bases, with 17 bases between. Germline assignment: CDR1 LNHDA and CDR2 SQIVND (reference sequence). The CDR3 DNA is TGTGCCAGTAGTATAGCGACGGAGGGGCAACGGACTGAAGCTTTCTTT. Translating it yields CASSIATEGQRTEAFF.

The J gene is TRBJ2-7, the V gene TRBV10-1, with TRBD2 matching 11 bases. V was clipped by 3 bases and J by 2 bases; unmatched bases: 9. This CDR3 spans 17 amino acids. The V gene's germline CDR1 is WNHNN and CDR2 SYGVQD (reference sequence). Written as DNA, the CDR3 is TGCGCCAGCAGTGACCGCCGAGCTAGCGGGAGGCCCTACGAGCAGTACTTC. Translated, it gives CASSDRRASGRPYEQYF.

The gene calls are TRBV5-8 and TRBJ2-2; D remains ambiguous. The CDR3 contains 14 residues. V was clipped by 2 bases and J by 3 bases, with 8 bases between them. Germline V lookup: CDR1 SGHTS, CDR2 YDEGEE. CDR3 sequence reads: CASSFPGYTGELFF. As DNA, the CDR3 is TGTGCCAGCAGCTTCCCGGGTTACACCGGGGAGCTGTTTTTT.

V and J are TRBV10-1 and TRBJ2-7; D not resolved. CDR3 size: 11 residues. CDR1 is WNHNN and CDR2 is SYGVQD in the germline V gene (reference sequence). V was shortened by 9 bases and J by 5 bases, with 11 bases between the two germline ends. The CDR3: CARAEDDEQYF. The DNA for the CDR3 is TGCGCCAGGGCCGAGGATGACGAGCAGTACTTC.

The gene calls are TRBV9 and TRBJ2-7; TRBD1 aligns across 10 bases. With V trimmed by 4 bases and J by 1 base, 5 bases remained unmatched. Germline V gives CDR1 SGDLS, CDR2 YYNGEE. The CDR3 has 15 amino acids. CDR3 bases: TGTGCCAGCAGCCCCCGGACAGGGGGTTCCTACGAGCAGTACTTC. Translating gives CASSPRTGGSYEQYF. The full variable domain, completed using reference TRBV9 and TRBJ2-7, is DSGVTQTPKHLITATGQRVTLRCSPRSGDLSVYWYQQSLDQGLQFLIQYYNGEERAKGNILERFSAQQFPDLHSELNLSSLELGDSALYFCASSPRTGGSYEQYFGPGTRLTVT.

This sequence joins TRBV19 and TRBJ1-5, with TRBD1 as a possible D gene (5 bases). Trimming shortened V by 4 bases and J by 0 bases, and 10 bases separated the two germline ends. The CDR3 length is 15 residues. From germline, CDR1 is LNHDA and CDR2 SQIVND (reference sequence). Here the CDR3 DNA reads TGTGCCAGTAGTACCCGACAGTTTAGCAATCAGCCCCAGCATTTT. This translates into CASSTRQFSNQPQHF. The whole variable domain, filled in from reference TRBV19 and TRBJ1-5, reads DGGITQSPKYLFRKEGQNVTLSCEQNLNHDAMYWYRQDPGQGLRLIYYSQIVNDFQKGDIAEGYSVSREKKESFPLTVTSAQKNPTAFYLCASSTRQFSNQPQHFGDGTRLSIL.

V and J are TRBV6-1 and TRBJ1-1; perhaps TRBD1 as D (5 bases). Germline V lookup: CDR1 MNHNS, CDR2 SASEGT. The V and J ends lost 2 bases and 4 bases respectively, with 14 bases between them. The CDR3 sequence is 15 residues long. The CDR3 sequence is CASSESDSGGTEAFF. The CDR3 bases are TGTGCCAGCAGTGAATCAGACAGCGGGGGCACTGAAGCTTTCTTT.

This sequence joins TRBV27 and TRBJ2-1; 8 nucleotides agree with TRBD1. The CDR3 extends over 16 amino acids. The germline gives CDR1 MNHEY, CDR2 SMNVEV (reference sequence). With V trimmed by 3 bases and J by 0 bases, 4 bases remained unmatched. The DNA of the CDR3 is TGTGCCAGCAGTTTTACTACAGGGGGCTCCTACAATGAGCAGTTCTTC. Its translation: CASSFTTGGSYNEQFF.

The chain recombines TRBV5-4 with TRBJ2-1; 8 nucleotides match TRBD1. Germline lookup yields CDR1 SGHNT and CDR2 YYREEE (reference sequence). V was pared by 4 bases and J by 5 bases, with 8 bases of the junction left unmatched. The CDR3 is made up of 15 amino acids. CDR3 loop: CASSPGTGWDNEQFF. The CDR3 bases are TGTGCCAGCAGCCCGGGGACAGGTTGGGACAATGAGCAGTTCTTC.

The chain couples TRBV6-1 to TRBJ1-4, with a possible D match to TRBD1 (6 bases). CDR1 is MNHNS, CDR2 SASEGT, per germline. The CDR3 runs to 16 residues. The ends were cut back, 0 bases at V and 6 bases at J, with 14 bases in the middle. The CDR3 loop reads CASSEAVGTGYEKLFF. The CDR3 DNA reads as TGTGCCAGCAGTGAAGCGGTTGGAACAGGGTATGAAAAACTGTTTTTT.

This sequence joins TRBV11-2 and TRBJ2-7; 7 bases match TRBD1. This CDR3 is built from 15 residues. Germline values: CDR1 SGHAT, CDR2 FQNNGV. Losses at the gene ends were 5 bases for V and 3 bases for J; bases not matched to a gene: 10. The CDR3 nucleotides are TGTGCCAGCAGCCAGACAGGGTCACCTTTCTACGAGCAGTACTTC. It specifies CASSQTGSPFYEQYF.

The chain is built from TRBV30 and TRBJ1-1; TRBD1 agrees at 7 bases. Germline lookup yields CDR1 GTSNPN and CDR2 SVGIG (reference sequence). V dropped 0 bases and J dropped 1; count of bases not matched to a gene: 2. The CDR3 spans 14 residues. The CDR3: CAWSVRQGNTEAFF. The DNA of the CDR3 is TGTGCCTGGAGTGTACGACAGGGGAACACTGAAGCTTTCTTT.

The gene calls are TRBV20-1 and TRBJ2-5, with no clear D. The germline V gene encodes CDR1 DFQATT and CDR2 SNEGSKA (reference sequence). There are 10 residues in the CDR3. With 3 bases removed from V and 5 bases from J, the gap between germline ends came to 4 bases. The CDR3 here is CSASGETQYF. For the CDR3, the DNA is TGCAGTGCTAGCGGGGAGACCCAGTACTTC.

V usage is TRBV7-2 and J usage is TRBJ2-7; 7 nucleotides agree with TRBD2. V shed 0 bases and J 2 bases; nucleotides not matched to a gene: 1. The CDR3 is 14 amino acids. Germline-derived CDR1 and CDR2 are SGHTA and FQGNSA. The CDR3 here is CASSLAGGTYEQYF. DNA of the CDR3: TGTGCCAGCAGCTTAGCGGGAGGGACCTACGAGCAGTACTTC. The complete variable domain, with remaining parts taken from reference TRBV7-2 and TRBJ2-7, reads GAGVSQSPSNKVTEKGKDVELRCDPISGHTALYWYRQSLGQGLEFLIYFQGNSAPDKSGLPSDRFSAERTGGSVSTLTIQRTQQEDSAVYLCASSLAGGTYEQYFGPGTRLTVT.

This clone was seen just once. This chain uses TRBV5-6 with TRBJ2-3; 7 nucleotides agree with TRBD1. CDR1 is SGHDT, CDR2 YYEEEE, per germline. CDR3 length: 14 residues. Losses at the gene ends were 2 bases for V and 2 bases for J; bases not matched to a gene: 2. The CDR3 DNA sequence: TGTGCCAGCAGCTTACAGGGGATCACAGATACGCAGTATTTT. Its translation: CASSLQGITDTQYF.

V gene TRBV30 combines with J gene TRBJ1-4; the D gene is possibly TRBD1 (6 bases). V lost 2 bases to trimming and J lost 4 bases, with 11 bases between them. Germline CDR1 is GTSNPN and CDR2 is SVGIG (reference sequence). The CDR3 has 14 residues. CDR3 sequence: CAWSTDSNNEKLFF. The CDR3 coding sequence is TGTGCCTGGAGTACGGACAGTAATAATGAAAAACTGTTTTTT. Full variable domain (missing parts from reference TRBV30 and TRBJ1-4): SQTIHQWPATLVQPVGSPLSLECTVEGTSNPNLYWYRQAAGRGLQLLFYSVGIGQISSEVPQNLSASRPQDRQFILSSKKLLLSDSGFYLCAWSTDSNNEKLFFGSGTQLSVL.

The J gene is TRBJ2-5, the V gene TRBV14; 8 bases fit TRBD1. This CDR3 contains 16 residues. V dropped 2 bases and J dropped 9; count of bases not matched to a gene: 14. Germline CDR1 SGHDN, CDR2 FVKESK. Here the CDR3 reads CASSQTRDRFSGAQYF. The CDR3, as DNA: TGTGCCAGCAGCCAAACCCGGGACAGGTTTTCGGGGGCCCAGTACTTC.

As DNA, the CDR3 is TGTGCCAGCAGCGTCGGACTAGCCCCAGGGTATGAGCAGTTCTTC. Translation: CASSVGLAPGYEQFF. The chain has TRBV2 and TRBJ2-1, with 8 nucleotides matching TRBD2. The CDR3 has 15 residues. Losses at the gene ends were 6 bases for V and 8 bases for J; bases not matched to a gene: 12. CDR1 and CDR2 from the germline V gene are SNHLY and FYNNEI. The whole variable domain, filled in from reference TRBV2 and TRBJ2-1, reads EPEVTQTPSHQVTQMGQEVILRCVPISNHLYFYWYRQILGQKVEFLVSFYNNEISEKSEIFDDQFSVERPDGSNFTLKIRSTKLEDSAMYFCASSVGLAPGYEQFFGPGTRLTVL.

The chain links TRBV29-1 to TRBJ2-1; TRBD1 is a possible D gene (5 bases). Germline-derived CDR1 and CDR2 are SQVTM and ANQGSEA. V lost 1 base and J 2 bases, leaving 6 bases between the germline ends. The CDR3 runs 13 residues. In DNA, the CDR3 is TGCAGCGTTGAAGGGGGCCCCTACAATGAGCAGTTCTTC. Translating gives CSVEGGPYNEQFF.

This clone was counted a single time. V is TRBV4-3 and J is TRBJ2-3, with TRBD1 matching over 10 bases. This CDR3 spans 14 amino acids. Germline lookup yields CDR1 LGHNA and CDR2 YSLEER. Germline trimming cut 8 bases from V and 6 bases from J; bases unmatched to any gene: 8. CDR3 amino acids: CASGTGVFADTQYF. In nucleotides, the CDR3 is TGCGCCAGCGGGACAGGGGTGTTCGCGGATACGCAGTATTTT.

The chain carries TRBV4-1 and TRBJ1-2; the match to TRBD1 covers 7 bases. The CDR3 is 16 residues long. CDR1 and CDR2 (germline): MGHRA, YSYEKL. J gave up 4 bases and V 1 base, and 9 bases lay outside the gene matches. CDR3: CASSQVGTDPIYGYTF. The CDR3 DNA follows: TGCGCCAGCAGCCAAGTAGGGACAGACCCGATCTATGGCTACACCTTC.

The J gene is TRBJ1-2, the V gene TRBV27, with 12 bases aligning to TRBD1. CDR3 size: 18 residues. The junction had 7 bases not matched to a gene; V was cut back by 2 bases and J by 0 bases. Germline assignment: CDR1 MNHEY and CDR2 SMNVEV (reference sequence). CDR3 amino acids: CASSLSRDRGPSNYGYTF. CDR3 in DNA: TGTGCCAGCAGTTTAAGCCGGGACAGGGGGCCGTCTAACTATGGCTACACCTTC.

The chain has TRBV11-2 and TRBJ2-3; D call uncertain. Germline CDR1 and CDR2: SGHAT and FQNNGV. The V gene lost 4 bases and the J gene lost 0 bases, with 14 bases spanning the gap. CDR3 length: 16 residues. The CDR3 sequence: CASSYGRTSSTDTQYF. The CDR3 nucleotides read TGTGCCAGCAGCTACGGTCGTACTTCTAGCACAGATACGCAGTATTTT.

The CDR3 loop is CASSHFSGPTREQYF. The CDR3 DNA reads as TGTGCCAGCAGCCACTTCTCAGGTCCTACGAGAGAGCAGTACTTC. The chain employs TRBV2 and TRBJ2-7; D uncertain. This CDR3 is 15 amino acids long. V gave up 6 bases and J gave up 7 bases, with 22 bases separating them. Germline values: CDR1 SNHLY, CDR2 FYNNEI.

This chain uses TRBV7-3 with TRBJ2-5; TRBD2 matches at 13 bases. The ends lost 6 bases at V and 2 bases at J; junction bases unmatched: 3. This CDR3 contains 15 residues. CDR1 and CDR2 from the germline V gene are SGHTA and FQGTGA. This CDR3 is CASRTSGGNQETQYF. In DNA, the CDR3 is TGTGCCAGCAGGACTAGCGGGGGGAATCAAGAGACCCAGTACTTC.

The V call is TRBV2, the J call TRBJ1-5, with D possibly being TRBD1 (6 bases). Germline values: CDR1 SNHLY, CDR2 FYNNEI. Trimming cost V 7 bases and J 3 bases, with 16 bases left between them. This CDR3 has 15 amino acids. The CDR3 loop is CASNNRAGINQPQHF. CDR3 DNA sequence: TGTGCCAGCAATAACAGGGCAGGAATCAATCAGCCCCAGCATTTT.

V gene TRBV27 combines with J gene TRBJ1-1; D might be TRBD1 (6 bases). CDR1 and CDR2 from the germline V gene are MNHEY and SMNVEV (reference sequence). This CDR3 is 15 amino acids long. V shed 6 bases and J shed 5 bases, with 19 bases lying between them. The CDR3 bases are TGTGCCAGCAGGATCGCGGGAGGGGGGACTACTGAAGCTTTCTTT. Translation: CASRIAGGGTTEAFF.

This rearrangement joins TRBV6-1 to TRBJ2-5; 14 bases map to TRBD2. The CDR3 is made up of 15 amino acids. The V gene's germline CDR1 is MNHNS and CDR2 SASEGT. After removal of 4 bases from V and 4 bases from J, the junction contained 2 bases not matched to a gene. Written as DNA, the CDR3 is TGTGCCAGCAGTGTGACTAGCGGGGGGGCAGAGACCCAGTACTTC. This gives the protein CASSVTSGGAETQYF.